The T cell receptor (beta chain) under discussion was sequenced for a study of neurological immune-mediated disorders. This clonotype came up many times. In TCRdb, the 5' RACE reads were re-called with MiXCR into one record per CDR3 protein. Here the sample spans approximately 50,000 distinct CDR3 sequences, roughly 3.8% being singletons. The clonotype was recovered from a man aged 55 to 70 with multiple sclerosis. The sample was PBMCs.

The CDR3 DNA reads as TGTGCCAGCAGCGTCGACAGCCTAAAAACTGAAGCTTTCTTT. It is translated as CASSVDSLKTEAFF. The J gene is TRBJ1-1, the V gene TRBV12-3 or TRBV12-4; D is perhaps TRBD1 (5 bases). The CDR3 is 14 residues long. V was trimmed by 6 bases and J by 5 bases, leaving 16 bases between them.